The rows below give T cell receptor beta chains drawn from one sample of a study of T cells in narcolepsy. Libraries were prepared by immunoSEQ multiplex PCR; TCRdb keeps only in-frame clonotypes and omits some of them. The sample includes approximately 26,000 clones, about four fifths of them seen just once. Sequenced material: memory (CD45RA-) CD4+ T cells from blood. The receptors here all came from a human donor in good health. The CDR3 runs from the conserved cysteine through the conserved F or W. A D gene is named only where the DNA matches it firmly. Clone size appears in some rows only: once, few, many, or a class for an expanded clone.

D gene	V gene	CDR3 length	J gene	clone size	CDR3 protein	CDR3 DNA
TRBD1	TRBV4-3	16	TRBJ1-2	NA	CASSHEKGAINYGYTF	TGCGCCAGCAGCCATGAAAAGGGGGCCATCAACTATGGCTACACCTTC
TRBD2	TRBV28	18	TRBJ2-1	once	CASSFGLAGGKKNNEQFF	TGTGCCAGCAGCTTCGGACTAGCGGGAGGTAAAAAAAACAATGAGCAGTTCTTC
TRBD1	TRBV2	14	TRBJ1-2	NA	CASRGTVPNYGYTF	TGTGCCAGTCGCGGGACAGTACCTAACTATGGCTACACCTTC
NA	TRBV6-6	15	TRBJ2-5	NA	CASSYSPGQGETQYF	TGTGCCAGCAGTTACTCACCGGGACAAGGAGAGACCCAGTACTTC
TRBD1	TRBV11-2	15	TRBJ2-5	NA	CASSLDPTGAKTQYF	TGTGCCAGCAGCTTAGACCCCACAGGGGCAAAGACCCAGTACTTC
TRBD2	TRBV6-5	14	TRBJ2-1	NA	CASRALAGGLEGFF	TGTGCCAGCAGAGCACTAGCGGGGGGCCTCGAAGGTTTCTTC
NA	TRBV4-2	18	TRBJ1-5	NA	CASSQDRAGSYSNQPQHF	TGTGCCAGCAGCCAAGACAGGGCAGGATCCTATAGCAATCAGCCCCAGCATTTT
TRBD1	TRBV9	13	TRBJ2-5	once	CASSTGGQETQYF	TGTGCCAGCAGTACAGGGGGCCAAGAGACCCAGTACTTC
TRBD1	TRBV6-4	15	TRBJ2-1	few	CASSDGTGVYNEQFF	TGTGCCAGCAGTGACGGGACAGGGGTGTACAATGAGCAGTTCTTC
TRBD2	TRBV4-3	16	TRBJ2-5	NA	CASSQDVSGDRETQYF	TGCGCCAGCAGCCAAGATGTTAGCGGGGATCGGGAGACCCAGTACTTC
TRBD1	TRBV18	16	TRBJ1-4	NA	CASSSGQAATNEKLFF	TGTGCCAGCTCATCCGGACAGGCAGCAACTAATGAAAAACTGTTTTTT
NA	TRBV5-4	14	TRBJ2-5	once	CASSFRDGQETQYF	TGTGCCAGCAGCTTTAGGGACGGCCAAGAGACCCAGTACTTC
NA	TRBV7-6	15	TRBJ1-1	NA	CASSLQGGGDTEAFF	TGTGCCAGCAGCTTACAAGGAGGGGGGGACACTGAAGCTTTCTTT
NA	TRBV14	13	TRBJ1-1	few	CASHSILNTEAFF	TGTGCCAGCCACTCTATATTGAACACTGAAGCTTTCTTT
NA	TRBV2	15	TRBJ1-5	NA	CASSPRREGNQPQHF	TGTGCCAGCAGTCCCCGGAGAGAGGGGAATCAGCCCCAGCATTTT
TRBD1	TRBV12-5	18	TRBJ1-3	NA	CASGLAGDRANSGNTIYF	TGTGCTAGTGGTTTGGCCGGGGACAGGGCTAACTCTGGAAACACCATATATTTT
TRBD1	TRBV11-2	14	TRBJ2-7	NA	CASSLTGALYEQYF	TGTGCCAGCAGCTTGACAGGGGCCCTCTACGAGCAGTACTTC
NA	TRBV18	12	TRBJ2-7	NA	CASSPTGYEQYF	TGTGCCAGCTCACCAACGGGTTACGAGCAGTACTTC
NA	TRBV7-2	13	TRBJ1-2	NA	CASSLDREYGYTF	TGTGCCAGCAGTCTGGACAGAGAATATGGCTACACCTTC
NA	TRBV7-3	13	TRBJ2-5	NA	CASSLTGAETQYF	TGTGCCAGCAGCTTAACGGGGGCAGAGACCCAGTACTTC
TRBD2	TRBV10-3	17	TRBJ2-1	NA	CAIRPLSGGDSYNEQFF	TGTGCCATCAGGCCCTTGAGCGGGGGCGATTCCTACAATGAGCAGTTCTTC
NA	TRBV6-5	15	TRBJ2-3	NA	CASRPREGAGDTQYF	TGTGCCAGCCGTCCCCGGGAAGGGGCAGGTGATACGCAGTATTTT
NA	TRBV2	13	TRBJ1-2	few	CASGDSTNYGYTF	TGTGCCAGCGGTGACAGTACTAACTATGGCTACACCTTC
TRBD1	TRBV11-2	17	TRBJ2-1	NA	CASSRNLVGTGTREQFF	TGTGCCAGCAGCCGCAACCTAGTAGGGACAGGGACAAGGGAGCAGTTCTTC
TRBD1	TRBV27	17	TRBJ1-1	NA	CASRDRDRGRVNTEAFF	TGTGCCAGCCGAGACCGGGACAGGGGGCGGGTGAACACTGAAGCTTTCTTT
NA	TRBV6-5	14	TRBJ1-1	NA	CASSYFAGSTEAFF	TGTGCCAGCAGTTATTTTGCAGGGAGTACTGAAGCTTTCTTT
TRBD2	TRBV9	16	TRBJ2-7	NA	CASSAGLAGVSHEQYF	TGTGCCAGCAGCGCCGGACTAGCGGGAGTTTCCCACGAGCAGTACTTC
NA	TRBV4-2	16	TRBJ2-1	NA	CASSQLRGRGEDEQFF	TGTGCCAGCAGCCAACTAAGAGGGAGAGGGGAGGATGAGCAGTTCTTC
NA	TRBV11-3	15	TRBJ2-3	once	CASSLRVGGTDTQYF	TGTGCCAGCAGCTTACGGGTCGGTGGCACAGATACGCAGTATTTT
NA	TRBV7-3	13	TRBJ2-1	NA	CASSLQGRNEQFF	TGTGCCAGCAGCCTTCAGGGCCGCAATGAGCAGTTCTTC
TRBD1	TRBV5-3	15	TRBJ1-1	once	CARSHPTGLYTEAFF	TGTGCCAGAAGTCACCCGACAGGGTTGTACACTGAAGCTTTCTTT
NA	TRBV30	14	TRBJ1-2	NA	CAWRGDRLNYGYTF	TGTGCCTGGAGAGGGGACCGATTGAACTATGGCTACACCTTC
NA	TRBV6-4	14	TRBJ2-2	NA	CASRPSSNTGELFF	TGTGCCAGCAGACCATCATCGAACACCGGGGAGCTGTTTTTT
TRBD2	TRBV27	15	TRBJ2-1	NA	CASSLTTSGRAEQFF	TGTGCCAGCAGTTTAACAACTAGCGGGCGGGCTGAGCAGTTCTTC
TRBD2	TRBV7-3	15	TRBJ2-1	NA	CASSLSRGGYNEQFF	TGTGCCAGCAGCTTATCCCGCGGGGGCTACAATGAGCAGTTCTTC
TRBD1	TRBV5-4	16	TRBJ1-6	NA	CASSSIRGAVVSPLHF	TGTGCCAGCAGCTCGATCAGGGGGGCGGTTGTTTCACCCCTCCACTTT
NA	TRBV5-8	13	TRBJ2-1	NA	CASSLSSPGEQFF	TGTGCCAGCAGCTTGAGCAGCCCGGGTGAGCAGTTCTTC
NA	TRBV28	15	TRBJ1-6	NA	CASSPAVGDNSPLHF	TGTGCCAGCAGTCCGGCCGTGGGGGATAATTCACCCCTCCACTTT
NA	TRBV2	15	TRBJ1-2	NA	CASSEEGGGGYGYTF	TGTGCCAGCAGTGAAGAGGGGGGTGGCGGCTATGGCTACACCTTC
TRBD2	TRBV5-8	16	TRBJ2-3	once	CASSLRGGAKGDTQYF	TGTGCCAGCAGCTTACGCGGGGGGGCCAAAGGAGATACGCAGTATTTT
TRBD2	TRBV7-9	17	TRBJ2-3	NA	CASSLWGPGGSTDTQYF	TGTGCCAGCAGCTTATGGGGCCCGGGAGGGAGCACAGATACGCAGTATTTT
TRBD1	TRBV27	16	TRBJ1-6	NA	CASSLSSDRGNSPLHF	TGTGCCAGCAGTTTATCATCCGACAGGGGTAATTCACCCCTCCACTTT
TRBD2	TRBV19	15	TRBJ2-3	NA	CASSITSGSTDTQYF	TGTGCCAGTAGTATAACTAGCGGTAGCACAGATACGCAGTATTTT
NA	TRBV7-9	14	TRBJ1-3	few	CASSSGVSGNTIYF	TGTGCCAGCAGCTCCGGGGTCTCTGGAAACACCATATATTTT
NA	TRBV29-1	11	TRBJ2-7	NA	CSVEFAYEQYF	TGCAGCGTTGAATTCGCGTACGAGCAGTACTTC